One and the same sample provided the 5 T cell receptor beta chains below, sequenced in a study of lymphopenia after photon versus proton radiotherapy. Generated by immunoSEQ multiplex PCR, the TCRdb table keeps only in-frame clones and is missing some. The sample has roughly 40,000 clones, about four fifths seen once. The specimen was peripheral blood, collected from a patient treated with proton-based radiotherapy. Receptor source: a woman in her sixties or seventies with pancreatic cancer.

The chain couples TRBV11-2 to TRBJ1-4; a weak D match, TRBD1 (6 bases). Germline-derived CDR1 and CDR2 are SGHAT and FQNNGV. Trimming removed 5 bases at V and 3 bases at J, with 22 bases between. The CDR3 consists of 18 residues. CDR3 sequence reads: CASSLFRGGAMANEKLFF. In nucleotides, the CDR3 is TGTGCCAGCAGCCTCTTCCGGGGGGGGGCAATGGCTAATGAAAAACTGTTTTTT.

The V call is TRBV7-9, the J call TRBJ1-4, with TRBD1 matching over 8 bases. CDR1 and CDR2 from the germline V gene are SEHNR and FQNEAQ (reference sequence). V trimming: 4 bases; J trimming: 5 bases; junction bases outside the gene matches: 6. This CDR3 has 15 amino acids. The CDR3 DNA reads TGTGCCAGCAGCTCGAGACAGGGGATAAATGAAAAACTGTTTTTT. This encodes CASSSRQGINEKLFF. Looking up the rest from reference TRBV7-9 and TRBJ1-4 gives the full variable domain: DTGVSQNPRHKITKRGQNVTFRCDPISEHNRLYWYRQTLGQGPEFLTYFQNEAQLEKSRLLSDRFSAERPKGSFSTLEIQRTEQGDSAMYLCASSSRQGINEKLFFGSGTQLSVL.

The V call is TRBV6-5, the J call TRBJ2-3; maybe TRBD2 (5 bases). V was clipped by 4 bases and J by 3 bases, with 14 bases between them. The CDR3 spans 15 residues. From germline, CDR1 is MNHEY and CDR2 SVGAGI. The DNA of the CDR3 is TGTGCCAGCAGTTGGTCCCCGGGGAGAACAGATACGCAGTATTTT. Its protein product is CASSWSPGRTDTQYF.

This chain uses TRBV19 with TRBJ1-1; 7 bases map to TRBD1. The CDR3 extends over 16 amino acids. V dropped 5 bases and J dropped 5; count of bases not matched to a gene: 14. Germline CDR1 reads LNHDA; CDR2 reads SQIVND (reference sequence). CDR3 in DNA: TGTGCCAGTAGTTCACCGGAAAGAGGGGGCAGGACTGAAGCTTTCTTT. Its protein is CASSSPERGGRTEAFF.

The chain has TRBV2 and TRBJ1-1, with D hard to call. The CDR3 has 12 amino acids. Germline lookup yields CDR1 SNHLY and CDR2 FYNNEI. Between the trimmed V and J ends, which lost 4 bases and 4 bases, there was a span of 7 bases. The CDR3 here is CASSVQVTEAFF. The CDR3 DNA reads as TGTGCCAGCAGTGTTCAAGTCACTGAAGCTTTCTTT.